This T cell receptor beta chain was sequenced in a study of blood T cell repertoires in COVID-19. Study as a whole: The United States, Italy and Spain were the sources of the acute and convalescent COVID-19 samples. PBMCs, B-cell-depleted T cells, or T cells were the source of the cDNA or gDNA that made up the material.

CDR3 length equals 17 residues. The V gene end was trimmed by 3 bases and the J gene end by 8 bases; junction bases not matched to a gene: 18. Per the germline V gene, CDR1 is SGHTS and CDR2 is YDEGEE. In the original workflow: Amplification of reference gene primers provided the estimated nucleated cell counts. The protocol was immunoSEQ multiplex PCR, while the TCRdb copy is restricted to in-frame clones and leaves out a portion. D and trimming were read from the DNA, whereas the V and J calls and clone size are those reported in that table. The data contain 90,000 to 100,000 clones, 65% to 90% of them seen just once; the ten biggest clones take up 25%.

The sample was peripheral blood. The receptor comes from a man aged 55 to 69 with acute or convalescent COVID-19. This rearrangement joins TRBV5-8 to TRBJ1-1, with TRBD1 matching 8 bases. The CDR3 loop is CASSYGTGFGFRREAFF. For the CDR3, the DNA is TGTGCCAGCAGCTATGGGACAGGCTTTGGATTTCGGCGCGAAGCTTTCTTT.